These T cell receptor beta chains were read from a single sample in a study of cytomegalovirus exposure and HLA in healthy donors. Profiling relied on immunoSEQ multiplex PCR, and the TCRdb table lists in-frame clones only, not all of them. The repertoire holds approximately 240,000 clones, with about 90% as singletons. Sequenced sample: PBMCs. Receptors originate from a woman aged 18 to 35 in good health and CMV-seronegative. Each CDR3 is given with its conserved first and last residue. A D gene is named only where the DNA matches it firmly. For some rows the clone size is stated as once, few or many, or as a class when expanded; others skip it.

D gene,J gene,clone size,V gene,CDR3 protein,CDR3 DNA
TRBD2,TRBJ2-5,-,TRBV4-1,CASSQDEGRARETQYF,TGCGCCAGCAGCCAAGATGAGGGGAGGGCCCGGGAGACCCAGTACTTC
TRBD2,TRBJ2-1,-,TRBV10-3,CAISGKTNEREAIHSYNEQFF,TGTGCCATCAGTGGAAAAACCAATGAGCGGGAGGCGATCCACTCCTACAATGAGCAGTTCTTC
-,TRBJ2-7,-,TRBV29-1,CSVVAGSYEQYF,TGCAGCGTTGTGGCAGGGTCCTACGAGCAGTACTTC
-,TRBJ1-5,-,TRBV27,CASSHIPLMCNQPQHF,TGTGCCAGCAGTCACATTCCCCTCATGTGCAATCAGCCCCAGCATTTT
TRBD1,TRBJ2-1,-,TRBV29-1,CSVLGQGQSSYNEQFF,TGCAGCGTCTTGGGACAGGGCCAGAGCTCCTACAATGAGCAGTTCTTC
TRBD2,TRBJ2-1,once,TRBV14,CASSPLLGLAGNEQFF,TGTGCCAGCAGCCCCCTTCTAGGACTAGCGGGTAATGAGCAGTTCTTC
TRBD1,TRBJ1-6,-,TRBV6-6,CASSYGDRDSPLHF,TGTGCCAGCAGTTACGGGGACAGAGATTCACCCCTCCACTTT
-,TRBJ2-2,once,TRBV6-6,CASCSTGELFF,TGTGCCAGCTGTAGTACCGGGGAGCTGTTTTTT
-,TRBJ1-1,once,TRBV9,CASSVQVNTEAFF,TGTGCCAGCAGCGTACAGGTCAACACTGAAGCTTTCTTT
-,TRBJ2-7,-,TRBV5-1,CASSLERFPSEQYF,TGCGCCAGCAGCTTGGAGCGATTCCCCTCCGAGCAGTACTTC
TRBD1,TRBJ2-7,-,TRBV6-5,CASTPGQGVVNEQYF,TGTGCCAGCACCCCGGGACAGGGGGTAGTGAACGAGCAGTACTTC
TRBD1,TRBJ2-1,-,TRBV28,CASSSFPQGARVYNEQFF,TGTGCCAGCAGTTCCTTTCCCCAGGGGGCGAGGGTCTACAATGAGCAGTTCTTC
-,TRBJ1-2,-,TRBV19,CASSKAGNLYGYTF,TGTGCCAGTAGTAAGGCAGGCAACCTTTATGGCTACACCTTC
-,TRBJ1-2,-,TRBV6-5,CASSYSIAANYGYTF,TGTGCCAGCAGTTACTCGATCGCAGCTAACTATGGCTACACCTTC
TRBD2,TRBJ2-1,-,TRBV7-9,CASSLRTSEVGNEQFF,TGTGCCAGCAGCCTCAGGACTAGCGAGGTCGGGAATGAGCAGTTCTTC
TRBD2,TRBJ2-1,-,TRBV5-1,CASSSGLAGEAYNEQFF,TGCGCCAGCAGCTCAGGACTAGCGGGAGAGGCCTACAATGAGCAGTTCTTC
-,TRBJ2-2,-,TRBV25-1,CASSEVGATSGELFF,TGTGCCAGCAGTGAAGTGGGGGCGACATCCGGGGAGCTGTTTTTT
-,TRBJ2-7,-,TRBV11-2,CASSPLEGLGEQYF,TGTGCCAGCAGCCCCTTAGAGGGCCTGGGCGAGCAGTACTTC
TRBD1,TRBJ1-4,-,TRBV7-2,CASSLGQGWGKLFF,TGTGCCAGCAGCCTTGGACAGGGGTGGGGAAAACTGTTTTTT
-,TRBJ2-7,-,TRBV30,CAWSVFGDYEQYF,TGTGCCTGGAGTGTCTTCGGAGACTACGAGCAGTACTTC
-,TRBJ2-7,once,TRBV18,CASSATYYEQYF,TGTGCCAGCTCCGCGACTTACTACGAGCAGTACTTC
-,TRBJ1-2,-,TRBV20-1,CSTQGSYGYTF,TGCAGTACGCAGGGGTCCTATGGCTACACCTTC
-,TRBJ2-5,-,TRBV27,CASAVRGRETQYF,TGTGCCAGTGCTGTGCGGGGGCGCGAGACCCAGTACTTC
-,TRBJ2-5,-,TRBV10-3,CAISEAEETQYF,TGTGCCATCAGTGAGGCGGAAGAGACCCAGTACTTC
TRBD1,TRBJ1-1,-,TRBV28,CASSPRGYTEAFF,TGTGCCAGCAGTCCCAGGGGGTATACTGAAGCTTTCTTT
-,TRBJ1-5,-,TRBV28,CASSLVSSSNQPQHF,TGTGCCAGCAGTTTAGTATCCAGTAGCAATCAGCCCCAGCATTTT
TRBD1,TRBJ2-5,-,TRBV29-1,CSVNRGRNQETQYF,TGCAGCGTTAACAGGGGCCGGAATCAAGAGACCCAGTACTTC
-,TRBJ1-1,-,TRBV7-6,CASSLRGNTEAFF,TGTGCCAGCAGCTTACGGGGGAACACTGAAGCTTTCTTT
TRBD2,TRBJ2-7,-,TRBV6-6,CASARLASIHEQYF,TGTGCCAGCGCCCGACTAGCATCCATTCACGAGCAGTACTTC
TRBD2,TRBJ2-7,-,TRBV30,CAWSPRTSGRGFEQYF,TGTGCCTGGAGTCCCCGGACTAGCGGGAGGGGCTTTGAGCAGTACTTC
-,TRBJ1-2,once,TRBV7-3,CASSDGTSMLGSSF,TGTGCCAGCAGCGACGGGACATCTATGCTGGGGAGCTCCTTC
TRBD1,TRBJ2-1,once,TRBV30,CACQGASYNEQFF,TGTGCCTGCCAGGGGGCCTCCTACAATGAGCAGTTCTTC
TRBD2,TRBJ2-1,-,TRBV30,CAWSRSGRARAGVRNEQFF,TGTGCCTGGAGCCGTAGCGGGAGGGCCAGGGCCGGTGTGCGCAATGAGCAGTTCTTC
-,TRBJ2-7,-,TRBV6-6,CASSYGTGAIPYEQYF,TGTGCCAGCAGTTACGGGACGGGAGCCATCCCCTACGAGCAGTACTTC
-,TRBJ1-5,once,TRBV27,CASSKTPAYSNQPQHF,TGTGCCAGCAGTAAAACTCCAGCGTATAGCAATCAGCCCCAGCATTTT
-,TRBJ2-2,-,TRBV5-1,CASSPWPGITGELFF,TGCGCCAGCAGCCCCTGGCCCGGGATCACCGGGGAGCTGTTTTTT
-,TRBJ2-2,-,TRBV19,CASSINSGFANTGELFF,TGTGCCAGTAGTATAAATTCAGGGTTCGCGAACACCGGGGAGCTGTTTTTT
-,TRBJ2-5,-,TRBV2,CASSEIGGETQYF,TGTGCCAGCAGTGAAATTGGCGGAGAGACCCAGTACTTC
-,TRBJ2-5,-,TRBV5-1,CASSSTRTVEETQYF,TGCGCCAGCAGCTCTACCCGGACAGTCGAAGAGACCCAGTACTTC
-,TRBJ2-1,-,TRBV7-8,CASSPRSTPFNEQFF,TGTGCCAGCAGCCCTAGATCCACCCCCTTCAATGAGCAGTTCTTC
TRBD1,TRBJ1-1,-,TRBV6-6,CASRDRARDTEAFF,TGTGCCAGCAGAGACAGGGCCAGGGACACTGAAGCTTTCTTT
-,TRBJ2-5,-,TRBV6-1,CASSEVAPDGETQYF,TGTGCCAGCAGTGAAGTAGCCCCCGATGGAGAGACCCAGTACTTC
-,TRBJ2-3,-,TRBV6-1,CASSEWGGTGPDTQYF,TGTGCCAGCAGTGAGTGGGGGGGCACAGGGCCAGATACGCAGTATTTT
TRBD1,TRBJ1-1,-,TRBV19,CASSTGGPEAFF,TGTGCCAGTAGTACAGGGGGCCCTGAAGCTTTCTTT
TRBD2,TRBJ2-3,-,TRBV28,CASSVAGDTDTQYF,TGTGCCAGCAGTGTAGCGGGGGACACAGATACGCAGTATTTT
-,TRBJ1-1,-,TRBV19,CASSSDRSRGEAFF,TGTGCCAGTTCTTCCGACAGATCCCGAGGTGAAGCTTTCTTT
-,TRBJ1-1,-,TRBV19,CASMQGQHNTEAFF,TGTGCCAGTATGCAAGGACAGCACAACACTGAAGCTTTCTTT